This record concerns one T cell receptor (beta chain) sequence. Its cognate antigen is unknown. These data are taken from a study of a mutant IDH1 vaccine in newly diagnosed glioma. Study at large: Either 4-6 weeks after radiotherapy alone or alongside temozolomide, vaccination was begun. Averaging around 42 years of age, treated patients were around 62% male and 37.5% female.

CDR1 is SGHTA and CDR2 is FQGTGA in the germline V gene. The CDR3 length is 15 residues. After removal of 3 bases from V and 9 bases from J, the junction contained 8 bases not matched to a gene. Documented time point: week 5, during vaccination. Topical imiquimod accompanied each vaccine dose, which consisted of 300 ug of mutant IDH1 20-mer peptide. Tumors from donors were new WHO grade 3 or 4 IDH1-mutant astrocytomas with ATRX loss. Sequencing used immunoSEQ multiplex PCR; TCRdb keeps in-frame clones, though not all of them. The table shows approximately 61,000 clones, with about 81% occurring only once. General study points: Detectable vaccine-induced immune responses arose in roughly 93% of patients.

The source of this sequence is a woman between 50 and 59 years old with glioma. The chain recombines TRBV7-3 with TRBJ1-6, with TRBD1 identical over 7 bases. The sequenced sample was PBMCs, obtained from a glioma patient whose treatment included an IDH1 peptide vaccine. The CDR3 DNA is TGTGCCAGCAGCTTGACCGCCACAGGGGTTTCACCCCTCCACTTT. Translation: CASSLTATGVSPLHF.